The clone carrying this T cell receptor beta chain was seen a handful of times. The source of the sample is a study of T cell repertoires in cytomegalovirus infection. TCRdb fed the reads into MiXCR, producing one record per CDR3 protein. The sample carries more than 150,000 distinct CDR3 sequences, 20% to 25% recorded once. CDR3 length: 15 amino acids. In germline, CDR1 is SGHTA, CDR2 FQGNSA. Trimming took 3 bases from V and 9 from J; bases not matched to a gene: 5. The receptor was isolated from a human donor in good health (CMV status not recorded). Some clones in this sample may be carry-over from other donors' samples. The V call is TRBV7-2, the J call TRBJ2-1, with 13 bases that match TRBD2. Sequencing was done on a sample of PBMCs. For the CDR3, the DNA is TGTGCCAGCAGCTTCACTAGCGGGGGGGGGGGTGAGCAGTTCTTC. Translated: CASSFTSGGGGEQFF.